This is a list of T cell receptor beta chains from one sample in a study of blood T cell repertoires in COVID-19. Method: immunoSEQ multiplex PCR; TCRdb's copy keeps in-frame clones and lacks some. The sample includes fewer than 300,000 clones, 85% of them seen just once. What was sequenced was PBMCs or T cells enriched from blood (not recorded which). The receptors stem from a woman between 45 and 65 years old who had recovered from COVID-19. The CDR3 runs from the conserved cysteine through the conserved F or W. Fields, in order: clone size, V gene, J gene, D gene, CDR3 DNA, CDR3 protein. D genes are given only for firm matches. The size of a clone is reported for some rows only, either as once, few or many, or as a class for expanded clones.

clone_size: -
v_call: TRBV6-6
j_call: TRBJ1-5
d_call: TRBD1
cdr3_nt: TGTGCCAGCAGTAACCGGGACAGGGGGCCTCGTCAGCCCCAGCATTTT
cdr3_aa: CASSNRDRGPRQPQHF

clone_size: once
v_call: TRBV11-2
j_call: TRBJ1-4
d_call: -
cdr3_nt: TGTGCCAGCAGCTTAGACAGGGGAATAAGAGAAAAACTGTTTTTT
cdr3_aa: CASSLDRGIREKLFF

clone_size: -
v_call: TRBV28
j_call: TRBJ1-2
d_call: TRBD1
cdr3_nt: TGTGCCAGCAGTTACCGGGACAGGGAGGAGTATGGCTACACCTTC
cdr3_aa: CASSYRDREEYGYTF

clone_size: -
v_call: TRBV2
j_call: TRBJ2-5
d_call: TRBD1
cdr3_nt: TGTGCCAGCAGAACAGGGGGCGCGGAGACCCAGTACTTC
cdr3_aa: CASRTGGAETQYF

clone_size: once
v_call: TRBV7-8
j_call: TRBJ1-2
d_call: TRBD1
cdr3_nt: TGTGCCAGCAGCTTAGCTAGGGGGCCGAGCTATGGCTACACCTTC
cdr3_aa: CASSLARGPSYGYTF

clone_size: -
v_call: TRBV18
j_call: TRBJ1-1
d_call: TRBD1
cdr3_nt: TGTGCCAGCTCACCGCAGGGGGGCACTGAAGCTTTCTTT
cdr3_aa: CASSPQGGTEAFF

clone_size: once
v_call: TRBV24-1
j_call: TRBJ1-2
d_call: -
cdr3_nt: TGTGCCACCAGTGATTTGCAGGACTATGGCTACACCTTC
cdr3_aa: CATSDLQDYGYTF

clone_size: -
v_call: TRBV7-9
j_call: TRBJ1-1
d_call: TRBD1
cdr3_nt: TGTGCCAGCAGCTCCCCTTTTAGACAGGGAAGGAGAACTGAAGCTTTCTTT
cdr3_aa: CASSSPFRQGRRTEAFF

clone_size: -
v_call: TRBV6-5
j_call: TRBJ1-4
d_call: TRBD1
cdr3_nt: TGTGCCAGCAGTTACTCCTCGACAGGGATGAAACTGTTTTTT
cdr3_aa: CASSYSSTGMKLFF

clone_size: -
v_call: TRBV5-6
j_call: TRBJ2-5
d_call: TRBD1
cdr3_nt: TGTGCCAGCAGCTCCACGGGACAGGGGAGGGAGACCCAGTACTTC
cdr3_aa: CASSSTGQGRETQYF

clone_size: -
v_call: TRBV6-6
j_call: TRBJ1-1
d_call: -
cdr3_nt: TGTGCCAGCAGTTCACGAACAGGGCAGGGCACTGAAGCTTTCTTT
cdr3_aa: CASSSRTGQGTEAFF

clone_size: -
v_call: TRBV7-2
j_call: TRBJ1-2
d_call: TRBD1
cdr3_nt: TGTGCCAGCAGCTTAAACGTACAGGGGGCGAGTGGCTACACCTTC
cdr3_aa: CASSLNVQGASGYTF

clone_size: -
v_call: TRBV3-1/TRBV3-2
j_call: TRBJ2-7
d_call: TRBD2
cdr3_nt: TGTGCCAGCAGCCATCCTAGCGGAAGCTCCTACGAGCAGTACTTC
cdr3_aa: CASSHPSGSSYEQYF

clone_size: -
v_call: TRBV7-6
j_call: TRBJ1-1
d_call: -
cdr3_nt: TGTGCCAGCAGCGCAGACATCTTAGCTTTCTTT
cdr3_aa: CASSADILAFF

clone_size: -
v_call: TRBV11-1
j_call: TRBJ1-2
d_call: -
cdr3_nt: TGTGCCAGCAACCGCGATGGCTACACCTTC
cdr3_aa: CASNRDGYTF

clone_size: -
v_call: TRBV10-3
j_call: TRBJ2-3
d_call: -
cdr3_nt: TGTGCCATCAGTGAGTACGCGGGGAGCACAGATACGCAGTATTTT
cdr3_aa: CAISEYAGSTDTQYF

clone_size: -
v_call: TRBV6-5
j_call: TRBJ1-1
d_call: TRBD1
cdr3_nt: TGTGCCAGCAGACCCGGACAGGTTTGGGGTGAAGCTTTCTTT
cdr3_aa: CASRPGQVWGEAFF

clone_size: -
v_call: TRBV7-2
j_call: TRBJ1-2
d_call: TRBD1
cdr3_nt: TGTGCCAGCAATCCACAGGGGAACAACTATGGCTACACCTTC
cdr3_aa: CASNPQGNNYGYTF

clone_size: -
v_call: TRBV6-2/TRBV6-3
j_call: TRBJ1-5
d_call: TRBD1
cdr3_nt: TGTGCCAGCAGTTACGACCCAGGGACAGGGGGCAATCAGCCCCAGCATTTT
cdr3_aa: CASSYDPGTGGNQPQHF

clone_size: -
v_call: TRBV6-1
j_call: TRBJ1-2
d_call: TRBD1
cdr3_nt: TGTGCCAGCAGTGGTACAGGGGGCCCCTTTCCTAACTATGGCTACACCTTC
cdr3_aa: CASSGTGGPFPNYGYTF

clone_size: -
v_call: TRBV7-2
j_call: TRBJ1-2
d_call: TRBD1
cdr3_nt: TGTGCCAGCACCTCGGGACAGGGATCTTTAAACTATGGCTACACCTTC
cdr3_aa: CASTSGQGSLNYGYTF

clone_size: -
v_call: TRBV28
j_call: TRBJ2-3
d_call: TRBD2
cdr3_nt: TGTGCCAGCAGTACCACTGGGGGGAGGGGCACAGATACGCAGTATTTT
cdr3_aa: CASSTTGGRGTDTQYF

clone_size: -
v_call: TRBV5-5
j_call: TRBJ2-1
d_call: TRBD1
cdr3_nt: TGTGCCAGCAGCTTGGAGGACAGGAGCTCCTACAATGAGCAGTTCTTC
cdr3_aa: CASSLEDRSSYNEQFF

clone_size: -
v_call: TRBV10-2
j_call: TRBJ1-2
d_call: -
cdr3_nt: TGCGCCAGCTGGGGGGGGAATGGCTACACCTTC
cdr3_aa: CASWGGNGYTF

clone_size: -
v_call: TRBV5-1
j_call: TRBJ1-4
d_call: TRBD1
cdr3_nt: TGCGCCAGCAGTTATGGGTCAGGGGGTGAAAAACTGTTTTTT
cdr3_aa: CASSYGSGGEKLFF

clone_size: -
v_call: TRBV2
j_call: TRBJ1-5
d_call: TRBD1
cdr3_nt: TGTGCCAGCAGTCGCGACAGGGAATATAATCAGCCCCAGCATTTT
cdr3_aa: CASSRDREYNQPQHF

clone_size: once
v_call: TRBV27
j_call: TRBJ2-7
d_call: TRBD2
cdr3_nt: TGTGCCAGCAGTCCCAGACTAGCGGCTACCTACGAGCAGTACTTC
cdr3_aa: CASSPRLAATYEQYF